These 11 T cell receptor beta chains share one sample of origin, sequenced in a study of T-cell memory formation after mild COVID-19. MiXCR was run by TCRdb on the 5' RACE reads, yielding one entry per CDR3 protein. This sample has roughly 240,000 distinct CDR3 sequences, with approximately 15% found just once. Sequenced material: PBMCs or a T cell subset sorted from them (not recorded which). These receptors were collected from an adult woman who had mild COVID-19 (a few samples of this study predate the infection). Cell type and time point are not known.

This chain connects TRBV6-5 to TRBJ1-2; a possible D gene is TRBD1 (5 bases). Germline V gene lookup returns CDR1 MNHEY and CDR2 SVGAGI. The CDR3 length is 15 residues. Trimming cost V 2 bases and J 2 bases, with 12 bases left between them. For the CDR3, the DNA is TGTGCCAGCAGTTACCGGGGGGTTTTGAACTATGGCTACACCTTC. Translation gives CASSYRGVLNYGYTF.

This clonotype was seen at least ten times. The chain uses TRBV27 and TRBJ2-3; D gene ambiguous. The length of the CDR3 is 14 residues. V gave up 2 bases and J gave up 0 bases, with 6 bases separating them. The germline CDR1 and CDR2 sequences are MNHEY and SMNVEV (reference sequence). In nucleotides, the CDR3 is TGTGCCAGCAGTTTAGCGTCTAGCACAGATACGCAGTATTTT. It translates to CASSLASSTDTQYF.

This clonotype was observed a handful of times. This chain connects TRBV27 to TRBJ1-2, with TRBD1 as a possible D gene (5 bases). Germline CDR1 and CDR2: MNHEY and SMNVEV (reference sequence). This CDR3 has 14 amino acids. Trimming shortened V by 4 bases and J by 8 bases, and 17 bases separated the two germline ends. The CDR3 DNA reads TGTGCCAGCAGTTCGGGACTGGGGTATTGGGGCTACACCTTC. Translation: CASSSGLGYWGYTF.

V usage is TRBV7-9 and J usage is TRBJ2-5, with TRBD1 identical over 7 bases. This CDR3 region has 15 residues. Germline CDR1 and CDR2: SEHNR and FQNEAQ (reference sequence). The V segment lost 1 base and the J segment 2 bases; nucleotides outside the gene matches: 4. CDR3 sequence reads: CASSLVGGSQETQYF. The CDR3 nucleotides read TGTGCCAGCAGCTTAGTAGGGGGCAGTCAAGAGACCCAGTACTTC.

V and J are TRBV6-2 or TRBV6-3 and TRBJ2-1; 11 positions match TRBD2. CDR1 is MNHEY, CDR2 SVGEGT, per germline. The CDR3 spans 14 residues. The junction had 6 bases not matched to a gene; V was cut back by 5 bases and J by 9 bases. CDR3 residues: CASSGSGRGGEQFF. In nucleotides, the CDR3 is TGTGCCAGCAGTGGTAGCGGGAGGGGAGGTGAGCAGTTCTTC.

The chain has TRBV4-1 and TRBJ2-1; TRBD2 matches 9 bases. Germline values: CDR1 MGHRA, CDR2 YSYEKL. The trim removed 0 bases at V and 7 bases at J, leaving 16 bases unmatched. This CDR3 comprises 19 residues. The CDR3 here is CASSQDGTSGSRASNEQFF. The CDR3, as DNA: TGCGCCAGCAGCCAAGATGGAACTAGCGGGTCCCGGGCGTCGAATGAGCAGTTCTTC.

In this sample, this clonotype turned up a few times. The rearrangement joins TRBV10-3 to TRBJ2-2, with 7 bases aligning to TRBD1. V shed 8 bases, J shed 2 bases, and the junction held 2 bases outside the gene matches. CDR3 length equals 13 residues. Germline CDR1 is ENHRY and CDR2 is SYGVKD. The CDR3 sequence is CAIGTDNTGELFF. For the CDR3, the DNA is TGTGCCATCGGGACAGATAACACCGGGGAGCTGTTTTTT.

The sample holds a few counts of this clonotype. V usage is TRBV29-1 and J usage is TRBJ1-1; possibly TRBD1 for D (5 bases). Trimming removed 4 bases from V and 4 bases from J, with 10 bases in between. The CDR3 runs 12 residues. CDR1 SQVTM and CDR2 ANQGSEA come from the germline V gene. The CDR3 reads CSVVARATEAFF. CDR3 in DNA: TGCAGCGTTGTGGCCAGGGCCACTGAAGCTTTCTTT.

The table lists this clonotype with many counts. The chain uses TRBV7-9 and TRBJ2-3; 8 bases map to TRBD2. The CDR3 length is 14 residues. J lost 0 bases, V lost 7 bases, and 3 bases had no gene match. Looked up from germline, CDR1 is SEHNR and CDR2 is FQNEAQ (reference sequence). CDR3 sequence: CASTGRGSTDTQYF. The DNA for the CDR3 is TGTGCCAGCACCGGGAGGGGTAGCACAGATACGCAGTATTTT.

The gene calls are TRBV5-1 and TRBJ2-2; D gene unclear. V lost 6 bases and J lost 8, with 14 bases in between. This CDR3 contains 13 residues. Germline loops: CDR1 SGHRS, CDR2 YFSETQ. The CDR3 DNA is TGCGCCAGCACGCCGGGCCCTGAGGGGGAGCTGTTTTTT. This sequence encodes CASTPGPEGELFF.

The chain recombines TRBV12-3 or TRBV12-4 with TRBJ1-1; tentative D call: TRBD1 (5 bases). The ends were cut back, 5 bases at V and 4 bases at J, with 11 bases in the middle. The CDR3 totals 13 residues. For the CDR3, the DNA is TGTGCCAGCAGTCCTAGACAGAGCACTGAAGCTTTCTTT. Protein product: CASSPRQSTEAFF.